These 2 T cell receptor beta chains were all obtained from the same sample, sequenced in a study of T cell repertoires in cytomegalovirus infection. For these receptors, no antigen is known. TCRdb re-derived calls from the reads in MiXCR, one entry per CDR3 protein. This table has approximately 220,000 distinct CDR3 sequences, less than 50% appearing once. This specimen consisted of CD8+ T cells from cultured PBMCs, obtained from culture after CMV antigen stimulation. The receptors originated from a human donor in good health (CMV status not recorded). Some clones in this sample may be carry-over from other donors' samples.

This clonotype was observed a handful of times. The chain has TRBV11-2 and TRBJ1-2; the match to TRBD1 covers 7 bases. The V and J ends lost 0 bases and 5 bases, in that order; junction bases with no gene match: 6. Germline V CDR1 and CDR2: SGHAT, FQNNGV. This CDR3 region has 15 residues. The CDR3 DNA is TGTGCCAGCAGCTTAGAAGGGGGCCGCCTATATGGCTACACCTTC. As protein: CASSLEGGRLYGYTF.

The CDR3: CASSLAVSVTYNEQFF. The CDR3 DNA sequence: TGTGCCAGCAGCTTAGCGGTTTCGGTAACATACAATGAGCAGTTCTTC. The chain joins TRBV7-2 to TRBJ2-1; D call uncertain. Trimming removed 0 bases from V and 4 bases from J, with 13 bases in between. The CDR3 totals 16 residues. Germline V lookup: CDR1 SGHTA, CDR2 FQGNSA.